This T cell receptor (beta chain) appears in the sequencing data of a study of CD8 T cells in ankylosing spondylitis. The V gene end was trimmed by 3 bases and the J gene end by 5 bases; junction bases not matched to a gene: 4. From germline, CDR1 is DFQATT and CDR2 SNEGSKA (reference sequence). The CDR3 has 14 residues. In this sample, this clonotype turned up many times. TCRdb reprocessed the 5' RACE reads with MiXCR, giving one entry per CDR3 protein. The sample has some 100,000 distinct CDR3 sequences, roughly 8.3% seen once. The J gene is TRBJ1-1, the V gene TRBV20-1; 12 nucleotides agree with TRBD1. Sequenced input: blood, either unsorted or a sorted T cell fraction (not recorded which). The receptor was derived from a male donor with ankylosing spondylitis or in good health (not recorded which). In DNA, the CDR3 is TGCAGTGCTAGCCGGGGACAGGGGGCGACTGAAGCTTTCTTT. It is translated as CSASRGQGATEAFF.